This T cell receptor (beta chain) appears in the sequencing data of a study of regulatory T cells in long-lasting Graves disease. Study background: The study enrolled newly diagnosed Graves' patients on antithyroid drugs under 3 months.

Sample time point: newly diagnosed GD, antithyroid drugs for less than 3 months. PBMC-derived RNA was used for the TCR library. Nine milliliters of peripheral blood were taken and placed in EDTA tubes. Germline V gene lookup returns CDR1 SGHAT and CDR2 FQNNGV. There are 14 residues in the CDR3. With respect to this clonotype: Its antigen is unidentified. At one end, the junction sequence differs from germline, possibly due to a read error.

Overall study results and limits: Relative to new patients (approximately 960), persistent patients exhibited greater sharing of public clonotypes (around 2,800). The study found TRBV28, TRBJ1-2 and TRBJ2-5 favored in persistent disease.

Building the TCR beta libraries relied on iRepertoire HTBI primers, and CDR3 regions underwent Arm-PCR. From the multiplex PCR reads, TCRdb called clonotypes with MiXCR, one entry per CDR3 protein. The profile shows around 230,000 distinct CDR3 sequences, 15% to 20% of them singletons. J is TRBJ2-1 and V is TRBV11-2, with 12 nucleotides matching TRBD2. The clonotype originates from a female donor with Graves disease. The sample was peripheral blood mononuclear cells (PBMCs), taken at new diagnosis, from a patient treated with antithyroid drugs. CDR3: CASGLGTSGNEQFF. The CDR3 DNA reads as TGTGCCAGCGGCTTAGGGACTAGCGGGAATGAGCAGTTCTTC. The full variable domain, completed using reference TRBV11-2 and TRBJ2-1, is EAGVAQSPRYKIIEKRQSVAFWCNPISGHATLYWYQQILGQGPKLLIQFQNNGVVDDSQLPKDRFSAERLKGVDSTLKIQPAKLEDSAVYLCASGLGTSGNEQFFGPGTRLTVL.